The 18 T cell receptor beta chains given below trace back to one sample, sequenced in a study of cytomegalovirus exposure and HLA in healthy donors. PCR amplification relied on 60 Vbeta primers (plus 13 Jbeta primers). Data came from immunoSEQ multiplex PCR; TCRdb stores just in-frame clones and leaves some out. The sample lists 100,000 or so clones; around 62% were seen once. Material for sequencing was PBMCs. These receptors were taken from a man younger than 40 in good health and CMV-seropositive.

There are a few counts of this clone. The chain employs TRBV6-5 and TRBJ1-4; the D gene is possibly TRBD1 (6 bases). The germline CDR1 and CDR2 sequences are MNHEY and SVGAGI. Trimming took 6 bases from V and 7 from J, leaving 15 bases between them. The CDR3 sequence is 14 residues long. This CDR3 is CASRQGGRGEKLFF. The CDR3 region has the DNA TGTGCCAGCAGGCAAGGGGGTCGGGGTGAAAAACTGTTTTTT.

The chain carries TRBV23-1 and TRBJ1-2; 7 bases are shared with TRBD1. TRBV23-1 has ORF status, its function being uncertain. J gave up 6 bases and V 4 bases, and 5 bases lay outside the gene matches. This CDR3 spans 13 amino acids. The CDR3 loop is CASSRGGVDGYTF. The CDR3 DNA sequence: TGCGCCAGCAGTCGAGGGGGCGTGGATGGCTACACCTTC.

This clone was seen only once. This rearrangement joins TRBV7-6 to TRBJ2-3, with D perhaps TRBD2 (6 bases). The CDR3 length is 15 residues. V was clipped by 2 bases and J by 2 bases, with 11 bases between them. Germline CDR1 reads SGHVS; CDR2 reads FNYEAQ. CDR3 residues: CASSLRRGATDTQYF. The CDR3 bases are TGTGCCAGCAGCTTAAGGAGGGGAGCCACAGATACGCAGTATTTT.

The chain has TRBV7-9 and TRBJ1-5; 7 bases map to TRBD1. The junction had 6 bases not matched to a gene; V was cut back by 9 bases and J by 4 bases. The CDR3 loop spans 13 amino acids. Germline V CDR1 and CDR2: SEHNR, FQNEAQ (reference sequence). CDR3 DNA sequence: TGTGCCAGTTCTGGACAGGCTAATCAGCCCCAGCATTTT. Its translation is CASSGQANQPQHF.

This clone was observed a few times. The chain has TRBV13 and TRBJ1-1, with TRBD1 matching 9 bases. The CDR3 has 15 amino acids. The J segment lost 3 bases and the V segment lost 6 bases, leaving 8 bases of the junction unmatched. Per germline, CDR1 PRHDT and CDR2 FYEKMQ (reference sequence). The CDR3 bases are TGTGCCAGCAGTGAGCAGGGACAGGGATACACTGAAGCTTTCTTT. Protein product: CASSEQGQGYTEAFF.

The V gene is TRBV4-1, the J gene TRBJ2-7, with 7 bases lining up with TRBD1. V shed 1 base and J 0 bases; nucleotides not matched to a gene: 3. The germline V gene has CDR1 MGHRA and CDR2 YSYEKL. The CDR3 has 15 amino acids. CDR3 nucleotides: TGCGCCAGCAGCCAAGGACAGGGCCACTCCTACGAGCAGTACTTC. Residues: CASSQGQGHSYEQYF.

V usage is TRBV19 and J usage is TRBJ1-1, with D hard to call. The CDR3 is 12 residues long. The V gene's germline CDR1 is LNHDA and CDR2 SQIVND (reference sequence). V shed 5 bases and J shed 1 base, with 5 bases lying between them. The CDR3 here is CASSYGNTEAFF. CDR3 sequence (DNA): TGTGCCAGTAGTTACGGGAACACTGAAGCTTTCTTT. Filled out from reference TRBV19 and TRBJ1-1, the complete variable domain reads DGGITQSPKYLFRKEGQNVTLSCEQNLNHDAMYWYRQDPGQGLRLIYYSQIVNDFQKGDIAEGYSVSREKKESFPLTVTSAQKNPTAFYLCASSYGNTEAFFGQGTRLTVV.

The chain is built from TRBV7-6 and TRBJ1-4, with a weak D call TRBD1 (5 bases). Trimming left V 4 bases short and J 7 bases short, with 13 bases between. Germline values: CDR1 SGHVS, CDR2 FNYEAQ. The CDR3 consists of 14 residues. The CDR3 nucleotides are TGTGCCAGCAGCTCAGGGCCCTCGGGTGAAAAACTGTTTTTT. Its translation is CASSSGPSGEKLFF.

This chain connects TRBV5-1 to TRBJ2-2, with TRBD1 matching over 7 bases. V was pared by 4 bases and J by 4 bases, with 10 bases of the junction left unmatched. This CDR3 is 16 amino acids long. Germline V gene data show CDR1 as SGHRS and CDR2 as YFSETQ. This CDR3 is CASSRDRDLSTGELFF. The CDR3 DNA sequence: TGCGCCAGCAGCAGAGACAGGGATTTGTCCACCGGGGAGCTGTTTTTT.

The V gene is TRBV11-2, the J gene TRBJ1-3; D is unclear. Germline loops: CDR1 SGHAT, CDR2 FQNNGV. V lost 5 bases, J lost 5 bases, and 16 bases lay in between. The CDR3 runs to 15 residues. CDR3 residues: CASSPVSRARNTIYF. The CDR3 nucleotides are TGTGCCAGCAGCCCTGTGTCCCGCGCCCGAAACACCATATATTTT.

This CDR3 reads CAISGGDNHEQYF. The CDR3 DNA sequence: TGTGCCATCAGTGGAGGGGACAATCACGAGCAGTACTTC. This sequence joins TRBV10-3 and TRBJ2-5; the D gene is possibly TRBD1 (6 bases). The end of the DNA is better explained by TRBJ2-7, so the J call may be wrong. Germline lookup yields CDR1 ENHRY and CDR2 SYGVKD. The CDR3 contains 13 residues.

V and J are TRBV25-1 and TRBJ1-4, with a tentative D call TRBD1 (6 bases). Germline V lookup: CDR1 MGHDK, CDR2 SYGVNS. This CDR3 is 18 amino acids long. V lost 4 bases to trimming and J lost 0 bases, with 18 bases between them. The CDR3: CASSAYPGGGATNEKLFF. CDR3 nucleotides: TGTGCCAGCAGTGCCTACCCGGGGGGGGGCGCAACTAATGAAAAACTGTTTTTT. Full variable domain (missing parts from reference TRBV25-1 and TRBJ1-4): EADIYQTPRYLVIGTGKKITLECSQTMGHDKMYWYQQDPGMELHLIHYSYGVNSTEKGDLSSESTVSRIRTEHFPLTLESARPSHTSQYLCASSAYPGGGATNEKLFFGSGTQLSVL.

This clone has more than one count but fewer than ten. Other DNA sequences in this specimen translate into the identical CDR3. The V and J genes are TRBV7-9 and TRBJ1-2; 9 positions agree with TRBD1. The V gene's germline CDR1 is SEHNR and CDR2 FQNEAQ (reference sequence). This CDR3 has 13 amino acids. V lost 5 bases to trimming and J lost 5 bases; unmatched junction nucleotides: 3. The CDR3 sequence: CASSLTGGYGYTF. CDR3 DNA sequence: TGTGCCAGCAGCCTGACAGGGGGGTATGGCTACACCTTC.

The chain joins TRBV6-5 to TRBJ2-7; D perhaps matches TRBD2 (6 bases). Trimming shortened V by 2 bases and J by 0 bases, and 8 bases separated the two germline ends. Germline values: CDR1 MNHEY, CDR2 SVGAGI. The CDR3 is made up of 14 amino acids. The CDR3 protein is CASSYGGYSYEQYF. CDR3 sequence (DNA): TGTGCCAGCAGTTACGGGGGGTACTCCTACGAGCAGTACTTC.

This clone has a handful of counts. The chain links TRBV5-1 to TRBJ2-1; D unresolved. The germline CDR1 and CDR2 sequences are SGHRS and YFSETQ. V lost 0 bases and J 4 bases, leaving 8 bases between the germline ends. The CDR3 sequence is 14 residues long. CDR3 in amino acids: CASSLDTAYNEQFF. In nucleotides, the CDR3 is TGCGCCAGCAGCTTGGATACAGCTTACAATGAGCAGTTCTTC.

About this clone itself: A read error may produce the germline difference seen at one junction end. This chain joins TRBV6-1 and TRBJ2-1; D tentatively reads TRBD1 or TRBD2 (6 bases each). Germline V lookup: CDR1 MNHNS, CDR2 SASEGT. The CDR3 runs to 17 residues. The CDR3 spells CASREGGRQVPYNEQFF. The CDR3 DNA is TGTGCCAGCAGGGAAGGGGGGAGGCAGGTGCCCTACAATGAGCAGTTCTTC.

The V call is TRBV28, the J call TRBJ2-1, with TRBD2 identical over 7 bases. The germline gives CDR1 MDHEN, CDR2 SYDVKM. Trimming took 6 bases from V and 9 from J; bases not matched to a gene: 2. There are 11 residues in the CDR3. CDR3: CASRTSSEQFF. In DNA form, the CDR3 reads TGTGCCAGCAGGACTAGCAGTGAGCAGTTCTTC.

This clone was recorded once. V and J are TRBV4-2 and TRBJ2-3, with TRBD2 identical over 7 bases. Germline CDR1 LGHNA, CDR2 YNFKEQ. Trimming cost V 4 bases and J 3 bases; bases outside gene matches: 7. CDR3 length equals 15 residues. CDR3 loop: CASSLSSGLTDTQYF. The DNA of the CDR3 is TGTGCCAGCAGCCTATCTAGCGGTCTAACAGATACGCAGTATTTT.